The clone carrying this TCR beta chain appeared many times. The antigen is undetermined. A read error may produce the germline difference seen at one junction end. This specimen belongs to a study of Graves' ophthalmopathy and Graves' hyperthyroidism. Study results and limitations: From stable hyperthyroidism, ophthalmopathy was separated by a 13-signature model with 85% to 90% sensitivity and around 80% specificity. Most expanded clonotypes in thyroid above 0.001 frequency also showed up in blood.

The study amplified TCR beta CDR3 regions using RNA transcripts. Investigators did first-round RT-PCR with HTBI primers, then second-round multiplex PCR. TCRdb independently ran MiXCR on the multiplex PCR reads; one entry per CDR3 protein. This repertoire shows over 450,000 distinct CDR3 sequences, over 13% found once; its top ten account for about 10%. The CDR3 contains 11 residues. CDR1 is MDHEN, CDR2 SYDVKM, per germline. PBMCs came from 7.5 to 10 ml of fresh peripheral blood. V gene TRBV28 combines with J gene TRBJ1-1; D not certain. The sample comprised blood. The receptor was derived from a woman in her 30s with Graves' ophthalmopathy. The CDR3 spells CASCIDLEVFF. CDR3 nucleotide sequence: TGTGCCAGCTGCATAGATCTTGAAGTTTTCTTT.